This T cell receptor (beta chain) stems from a study of HIV-infected children after antiretroviral therapy interruption. Germline CDR1 reads SQVTM; CDR2 reads ANQGSEA. V lost 6 bases and J 8 bases, leaving 20 bases between the germline ends. The CDR3 length is 14 residues. The treatment is: PENTA 11 planned treatment interruption arm or continuous ART arm. Unique molecular identifiers were included in an RNA-based 3' RACE TCR library. TCRdb reanalysed the 3' RACE reads using MiXCR and keeps one entry per CDR3 protein. This table has about 37,000 distinct CDR3 sequences, under 8% appearing once. The source is a pool of human donors with HIV. The chain recombines TRBV29-1 with TRBJ2-1, with a tentative D call TRBD2 (6 bases). Sample: CD45RA+ CD4+ T cells from PBMCs, pooled from several time points, taken from a donor given antiretroviral therapy, either interrupted or continuous. Subset in this sample: naive CD4+ CD45RA+ CD45RO- T cells. The CDR3 region is CSVAGRDSTDEQFF. CDR3 in DNA: TGCAGCGTGGCCGGGCGGGATAGTACAGATGAGCAGTTCTTC.